A single sample gave rise to the 30 T cell receptor beta chains below, sequenced in a study of cytomegalovirus exposure and HLA in healthy donors. 13 Jbeta primers and 60 Vbeta primers were used for the PCR. The table came from immunoSEQ multiplex PCR; TCRdb's copy has only in-frame clones and leaves some out. The table records roughly 190,000 clones, 65% to 85% of them present only once. The source material was PBMCs. Receptors originate from a man aged 45 to 65 in good health and CMV-seronegative.

CDR3 amino acids: CASSRGTDQPQHF. CDR3 DNA: TGTGCCAGCAGTCGCGGGACAGATCAGCCCCAGCATTTT. The V call is TRBV6-1, the J call TRBJ1-5, with 7 bases lining up with TRBD1. Trimming took 5 bases from V and 5 from J; bases not matched to a gene: 3. The germline gives CDR1 MNHNS, CDR2 SASEGT. This CDR3 contains 13 residues.

The V call is TRBV18, the J call TRBJ2-1, with 9 bases fitting TRBD2. The germline gives CDR1 KGHSH, CDR2 LQKENI. The CDR3 consists of 14 residues. The V and J ends lost 3 bases and 9 bases, in that order; junction bases with no gene match: 6. The CDR3 region has the DNA TGTGCCAGCTCACCCGTAGCGGGGGCGGGTGAGCAGTTCTTC. This sequence encodes CASSPVAGAGEQFF.

V usage is TRBV19 and J usage is TRBJ1-6; TRBD1 matches 11 bases. The J segment lost 9 bases and the V segment lost 3 bases, leaving 7 bases of the junction unmatched. Germline V gives CDR1 LNHDA, CDR2 SQIVND (reference sequence). CDR3 length equals 16 residues. The CDR3 region has the DNA TGTGCCAGTAGTATGAGGCAGGGGACAGGGGGTTCACCCCTCCACTTT. Protein product: CASSMRQGTGGSPLHF.

The CDR3 DNA sequence: TGCGCCAGCAGCCAAGAATCGTCACTAGCCGGGATAGTTGGGGCCAACGTCCTGACTTTC. Translated, it gives CASSQESSLAGIVGANVLTF. J is TRBJ2-6 and V is TRBV4-3; TRBD2 is a possible D gene (6 bases). This CDR3 has 20 amino acids. Trimming left V 0 bases short and J 3 bases short, with 21 bases between. CDR1 and CDR2 (germline): LGHNA, YSLEER.

The genes are TRBV6-5 and TRBJ2-5, with TRBD1 matching over 10 bases. The germline V gene has CDR1 MNHEY and CDR2 SVGAGI. J was trimmed by 5 bases and V by 5 bases; bases with no gene match: 8. The CDR3 totals 15 residues. DNA for the CDR3: TGTGCCAGCAGTCCCAACGACAGGGGGCTGGAGACCCAGTACTTC. Encoded protein: CASSPNDRGLETQYF.

The chain is built from TRBV7-2 and TRBJ1-2; 7 nucleotides line up with TRBD1. V lost 4 bases, J lost 3 bases, and 11 bases stayed unmatched. The CDR3 runs to 16 residues. Looked up from germline, CDR1 is SGHTA and CDR2 is FQGNSA. The CDR3 spells CASSSEDRLKDYGYTF. In DNA, the CDR3 is TGTGCCAGCAGCTCCGAGGACAGGTTGAAGGACTATGGCTACACCTTC.

This chain joins TRBV28 and TRBJ2-3; 7 nucleotides align to TRBD1. The germline V gene has CDR1 MDHEN and CDR2 SYDVKM. This CDR3 is 14 amino acids long. The V gene end was trimmed by 5 bases and the J gene end by 3 bases; junction bases not matched to a gene: 5. CDR3 DNA sequence: TGTGCCAGCAGTACGGGACAGTGGACAGATACGCAGTATTTT. The encoded protein is CASSTGQWTDTQYF.

V and J are TRBV7-9 and TRBJ2-6; 8 bases align to TRBD1. The CDR3 length is 17 residues. The V and J ends lost 5 bases and 3 bases, in that order; junction bases with no gene match: 9. Germline V gene data show CDR1 as SEHNR and CDR2 as FQNEAQ (reference sequence). The CDR3 sequence is CASSQRQGMVGANVLTF. CDR3 nucleotides: TGTGCCAGCAGCCAAAGACAGGGGATGGTTGGGGCCAACGTCCTGACTTTC.

The chain carries TRBV20-1 and TRBJ2-5; perhaps TRBD2 as D (5 bases). In germline, CDR1 is DFQATT, CDR2 SNEGSKA (reference sequence). V lost 2 bases to trimming and J lost 5 bases, with 6 bases between them. The CDR3 extends over 11 amino acids. CDR3 loop: CSARTGETQYF. The CDR3 region has the DNA TGCAGTGCTAGAACGGGGGAGACCCAGTACTTC.

The chain uses TRBV7-9 and TRBJ2-1; TRBD1 matches 7 bases. J gave up 7 bases and V 5 bases, and 11 bases lay outside the gene matches. Germline assignment: CDR1 SEHNR and CDR2 FQNEAQ (reference sequence). The CDR3 runs 15 residues. This chain's CDR3 is CASSILGQLGNEQFF. For the CDR3, the DNA is TGTGCCAGCAGCATCCTGGGACAGCTCGGGAATGAGCAGTTCTTC.

V and J are TRBV13 and TRBJ1-3; D might be TRBD1 (5 bases). The CDR3 has 14 residues. V shed 2 bases and J shed 4 bases, with 9 bases lying between them. The V gene's germline CDR1 is PRHDT and CDR2 FYEKMQ (reference sequence). The DNA of the CDR3 is TGTGCCAGCAGCTTAAGGACAAGAGGAAACACCATATATTTT. It yields the protein CASSLRTRGNTIYF.

V gene TRBV15 combines with J gene TRBJ2-1; 10 bases align to TRBD1. Germline CDR1 and CDR2: LNHNV and YYDKDF (reference sequence). The CDR3 contains 15 residues. The junction had 7 bases not matched to a gene; V was cut back by 3 bases and J by 8 bases. CDR3 residues: CATSSSGTGVHEQFF. In nucleotides, the CDR3 is TGTGCCACCAGCAGCTCCGGGACAGGGGTACATGAGCAGTTCTTC.

Comment on this clone: A junction boundary mismatches the germline segment, possibly from a read error. The CDR3 DNA reads as TGTTCCAGCAGCTCTCGGGAGGCAGGAAGATCACCCCTCCACTTT. Its protein product is CSSSSREAGRSPLHF. J is TRBJ1-6 and V is TRBV7-9; no clear D. This CDR3 is built from 15 residues. Germline values: CDR1 SEHNR, CDR2 FQNEAQ (reference sequence).

This clone has only one observation. This rearrangement joins TRBV5-6 to TRBJ2-5, with a tentative D call TRBD2 (5 bases). The closer fit of TRBJ2-7 to the DNA end suggests the J call may be wrong. Germline V lookup: CDR1 SGHDT, CDR2 YYEEEE. CDR3 length equals 13 residues. The CDR3 region is CASSRVGNYEQYF. In DNA form, the CDR3 reads TGTGCCAGCAGCCGAGTCGGGAACTACGAGCAGTACTTC.

This clone was seen a single time. The rearrangement uses TRBV2 and TRBJ1-1; D is unresolved. Germline CDR1 SNHLY, CDR2 FYNNEI. V was clipped by 10 bases and J by 3 bases, with 15 bases between them. The CDR3 loop spans 13 amino acids. The CDR3 DNA reads TGTGCCACCCTCGGGGTCTTGGACACTGAAGCTTTCTTT. It specifies CATLGVLDTEAFF.

The V and J genes are TRBV6-5 and TRBJ1-1; maybe TRBD1 (5 bases). The germline V gene has CDR1 MNHEY and CDR2 SVGAGI. V was clipped by 6 bases and J by 5 bases, with 13 bases between them. The CDR3 covers 13 residues. The CDR3 here is CASRMTALTEAFF. The CDR3 DNA sequence: TGTGCCAGCAGAATGACAGCCCTAACTGAAGCTTTCTTT.

The chain joins TRBV18 to TRBJ2-7; tentative D call: TRBD1 (6 bases). The germline gives CDR1 KGHSH, CDR2 LQKENI. V lost 3 bases and J lost 2, with 11 bases in between. This CDR3 comprises 14 residues. The CDR3 sequence is CASSPDSQAYEQYF. CDR3 DNA sequence: TGTGCCAGCTCACCGGACAGCCAAGCCTACGAGCAGTACTTC.

The chain has TRBV6-5 and TRBJ1-3; 7 nucleotides agree with TRBD1. The CDR3 spans 15 residues. Germline CDR1 is MNHEY and CDR2 is SVGAGI. Germline trimming cut 4 bases from V and 4 bases from J; bases unmatched to any gene: 7. This CDR3 is CASSLKGARGNTIYF. For the CDR3, the DNA is TGTGCCAGCAGTTTGAAGGGGGCGCGGGGAAACACCATATATTTT.

This clone was recorded a few times. The chain is built from TRBV19 and TRBJ2-3; TRBD1 aligns across 7 bases. V was clipped by 5 bases and J by 2 bases; unmatched bases: 16. CDR1 is LNHDA, CDR2 SQIVND, per germline (reference sequence). The CDR3 extends over 18 amino acids. CDR3 coding DNA: TGTGCCAGTAGTCGACAGGGACCCCCACTCATCCCCACAGATACGCAGTATTTT. The encoded protein is CASSRQGPPLIPTDTQYF.

V is TRBV19 and J is TRBJ1-5; D unresolved. Germline values: CDR1 LNHDA, CDR2 SQIVND (reference sequence). The CDR3 totals 15 residues. The V end was cut by 0 bases, the J end by 6 bases, with 12 bases between. The DNA of the CDR3 is TGTGCCAGTAGTATAGAATGGTCCCGGGGTCAGCCCCAGCATTTT. It is translated as CASSIEWSRGQPQHF.

This clone has a single count. The chain links TRBV9 to TRBJ1-5; the D is unclear. Germline CDR1 is SGDLS and CDR2 is YYNGEE. Between the trimmed V and J ends, which lost 3 bases and 1 base, there was a span of 8 bases. The CDR3 runs 14 residues. The CDR3 DNA sequence: TGTGCCAGCAGCGACCCACAGAGCAATCAGCCCCAGCATTTT. Translated: CASSDPQSNQPQHF.

The chain links TRBV5-1 to TRBJ1-4; D possibly corresponds to TRBD1 (5 bases). CDR3 length: 14 residues. V lost 0 bases and J lost 7, with 10 bases in between. Germline-derived CDR1 and CDR2 are SGHRS and YFSETQ. Here the CDR3 DNA reads TGCGCCAGCAGCTTGGGTGGGGCTGGTGAAAAACTGTTTTTT. Translating gives CASSLGGAGEKLFF.

The gene calls are TRBV6-5 and TRBJ1-1, with TRBD1 matching over 7 bases. CDR3 length equals 12 residues. CDR1 and CDR2 (germline): MNHEY, SVGAGI. The V and J ends lost 6 bases and 5 bases, in that order; junction bases with no gene match: 3. CDR3 in DNA: TGTGCCAGCAGAACAGGGGAAACTGAAGCTTTCTTT. It translates to CASRTGETEAFF.

The rearrangement links TRBV9 to TRBJ1-2; 8 bases align to TRBD1. With 0 bases clipped from V and 7 bases from J, the junction kept 2 bases outside the gene matches. The CDR3 spans 13 residues. Looked up from germline, CDR1 is SGDLS and CDR2 is YYNGEE. CDR3 sequence reads: CASSVGQGSGYTF. The CDR3 DNA is TGTGCCAGCAGCGTAGGACAGGGGTCTGGCTACACCTTC.

In this sample, this clone turned up a few times. The chain combines TRBV19 with TRBJ1-1; D is perhaps TRBD1 (6 bases). The V end lost 3 bases, the J end lost 0 bases, and 8 bases lay between the germline ends. This CDR3 has 14 residues. Per germline, CDR1 LNHDA and CDR2 SQIVND (reference sequence). In DNA form, the CDR3 reads TGTGCCAGTAGTATGGGGACACTGAACACTGAAGCTTTCTTT. Protein sequence: CASSMGTLNTEAFF.

The V gene is TRBV5-6, the J gene TRBJ2-5, with D perhaps matching TRBD1 (5 bases). This CDR3 is 14 amino acids long. Germline loops: CDR1 SGHDT, CDR2 YYEEEE. The germline V and J ends were trimmed by 2 bases and 1 base, with 9 bases remaining between them. In DNA form, the CDR3 reads TGTGCCAGCAGCTTAACGACAGTCCAAGAGACCCAGTACTTC. As protein: CASSLTTVQETQYF.

In its sample, this clone was seen once. For the CDR3, the DNA is TGTGCCAGCAGCTTAGGGCCGGGTGGGGAGCAGTACTTC. Amino acid sequence: CASSLGPGGEQYF. The V call is TRBV7-2, the J call TRBJ2-7, with D unclear. Germline V gene lookup returns CDR1 SGHTA and CDR2 FQGNSA. CDR3 length: 13 residues. Trimming removed 1 base at V and 7 bases at J, with 11 bases between.

The chain carries TRBV7-2 and TRBJ2-1; 11 bases are shared with TRBD1. V shed 5 bases and J 6 bases; nucleotides not matched to a gene: 9. CDR1 and CDR2 (germline): SGHTA, FQGNSA. This CDR3 region has 16 residues. CDR3 protein: CASSPRRTGGSNEQFF. The CDR3 bases are TGTGCCAGCAGCCCCCGGCGGACAGGGGGCTCCAATGAGCAGTTCTTC.

The chain joins TRBV28 to TRBJ2-1, with D possibly being TRBD2 (5 bases). Trimming shortened V by 8 bases and J by 7 bases, and 12 bases separated the two germline ends. Germline loops: CDR1 MDHEN, CDR2 SYDVKM. This CDR3 spans 12 amino acids. CDR3 amino acids: CASGVRRNEQFF. The CDR3, as DNA: TGTGCCAGCGGAGTGAGGAGGAATGAGCAGTTCTTC.

V and J are TRBV4-3 and TRBJ2-1; TRBD2 might be the D (5 bases). Trimming stripped 0 bases from V and 4 bases from J, with 10 bases between. The CDR3 length is 15 residues. Germline CDR1 reads LGHNA; CDR2 reads YSLEER. The chain's CDR3 is CASSQDPERYNEQFF. For the CDR3, the DNA is TGCGCCAGCAGCCAAGATCCCGAGCGGTACAATGAGCAGTTCTTC.